A selection of T cell receptor beta chains follows, all from one sample in a study of T cell responses to AZD1222 COVID-19 vaccine. Generated by immunoSEQ multiplex PCR, the TCRdb table keeps only in-frame clones and is missing some. The top ten clones hold approximately 2% of a sample with fewer than 200,000 clones, about nine tenths of them seen once. This specimen consisted of peripheral blood, obtained on day 0 of AZD1222 vaccination. Receptors originate from an adult in good health. Each CDR3 is given with its conserved first and last residue. D genes are given only for firm matches. A row's size may be missing; if present it is once, few, many or a size class.

D gene	J gene	V gene	clone size	CDR3 DNA	CDR3 protein
-	TRBJ2-7	TRBV28	-	TGTGCCAGCAGTTTCTGGGGGGTTAGCTCCTACGAGCAGTACTTC	CASSFWGVSSYEQYF
TRBD2	TRBJ2-3	TRBV29-1	-	TGCAGCGGGGACGGGGGGGTGACAGATACGCAGTATTTT	CSGDGGVTDTQYF
TRBD1	TRBJ2-1	TRBV28	-	TGTGCCACGGGTGACAGGACAGGGAGTATCGATGAGCAGTTCTTC	CATGDRTGSIDEQFF
TRBD2	TRBJ2-7	TRBV29-1	-	TGCAGCGTTGCTTCGACTAGCGGGAGGCACGAGCAGTACTTC	CSVASTSGRHEQYF
TRBD1	TRBJ1-5	TRBV29-1	-	TGCAGCGTCGGGACAGGGGGCGGTCAGCCCCAGCATTTT	CSVGTGGGQPQHF
-	TRBJ1-2	TRBV21-1	-	TGTGCCAGCCCTTTAGGACAGTATAACTATGGCTACACCTTC	CASPLGQYNYGYTF
-	TRBJ1-1	TRBV6-5	-	TGTGCCAGCAGTTACTCGTTGGAGAACACTGAAGCTTTCTTT	CASSYSLENTEAFF
TRBD1	TRBJ1-2	TRBV12-3/TRBV12-4	-	TGTGCCAGCAGACAGGGGGTAAACTATGGCTACACCTTC	CASRQGVNYGYTF
-	TRBJ2-5	TRBV7-8	once	TGTGCCAGCAGGCCCCCCCGGGGGACCAAGTACCAAGAGACCCAGTACTTC	CASRPPRGTKYQETQYF
-	TRBJ1-1	TRBV6-6	few	TGTGCCAGCAGTTACAGACAAAACACTGAAGCTTTCTTT	CASSYRQNTEAFF
-	TRBJ2-2	TRBV10-3	-	TGTGCCATCAGTGCTGGGACGTTTAACACCGGGGAGCTGTTTTTT	CAISAGTFNTGELFF
-	TRBJ1-1	TRBV19	once	TGTGCCAGTAGTATAACAGGGTTAAATACTGAAGCTTTCTTT	CASSITGLNTEAFF
-	TRBJ2-5	TRBV7-9	-	TGTGCCAGCAGCTTAAGAACGCAGCTTCAGCAAGAGACCCAGTACTTC	CASSLRTQLQQETQYF
TRBD1	TRBJ1-4	TRBV30	-	TGTGCCTGGAAAGTCAGGGGGTATGAAAAACTGTTTTTT	CAWKVRGYEKLFF
TRBD1	TRBJ2-7	TRBV15	-	TGTGCCACCAGCAGAGGGGCGGGGACAGGGAGTTTTCCGCAGTACTTC	CATSRGAGTGSFPQYF
-	TRBJ1-1	TRBV5-1	-	TGCGCCAGCAGCCCAGGGTCTGGGAACACTGAAGCTTTCTTT	CASSPGSGNTEAFF
-	TRBJ1-3	TRBV7-9	-	TGTGCCAGCAGCTTAATAGATCTTAGTAGAAACACCATATATTTT	CASSLIDLSRNTIYF
-	TRBJ2-7	TRBV28	-	TGTGCCAGCAGTTTGCCAGGGGGACTACGTCCTAGCTCCTACGAGCAGTACTTC	CASSLPGGLRPSSYEQYF
-	TRBJ2-3	TRBV2	-	TGTGCCAGCGGCGGGGTTGAGCGGCCTTACTATTTT	CASGGVERPYYF
-	TRBJ1-2	TRBV30	few	TGTGCCACTCATGGCTACACCTTC	CATHGYTF
-	TRBJ1-6	TRBV5-4	-	TGTGCCAGCAGCTTAGACCCCCTGGAATCACCCCTCCACTTT	CASSLDPLESPLHF
TRBD2	TRBJ2-1	TRBV13	-	TGTGCCAGCACCGAAGCTCGGGGACTAGCGGGATGGGATGAGCAGTTCTTC	CASTEARGLAGWDEQFF
TRBD1	TRBJ1-5	TRBV18	-	TGTGCCAGCGCGGACAGGGGGGATCAGCCCCAGCATTTT	CASADRGDQPQHF
TRBD2	TRBJ2-3	TRBV7-9	-	TGTGCCAGCAGCTTAATCAGCGGGAGGGCAGATACGCAGTATTTT	CASSLISGRADTQYF
-	TRBJ1-5	TRBV19	-	TGTGCCAGTAACCAGGTCAATCAGCCCCAGCATTTT	CASNQVNQPQHF
-	TRBJ1-2	TRBV30	-	TGTGCCTGGAGTCTAGGGATGACGAGAACCAGCTATGGCTACACCTTC	CAWSLGMTRTSYGYTF
-	TRBJ1-1	TRBV6-5	-	TGTGCCAGCAGTTCGACAGGATCCACTGAAGCTTTCTTT	CASSSTGSTEAFF
-	TRBJ2-7	TRBV3-1/TRBV3-2	-	TGTGCCAGCAGCCAAGCGGGTCAGTTTAACGAGCAGTACTTC	CASSQAGQFNEQYF
TRBD1	TRBJ2-7	TRBV11-1	-	TGTGCCAGCAGACGAACTGGGACAGGACTCTACGAGCAGTACTTC	CASRRTGTGLYEQYF
TRBD1	TRBJ1-1	TRBV2	-	TGTGCCAGCAAGGGGCAGGGGGACATGAACACTGAAGCTTTCTTT	CASKGQGDMNTEAFF
-	TRBJ1-6	TRBV18	-	TGTGCCAGCTCACCTGAGCACGTGAGCTCCTATAATTCACCCCTCCACTTT	CASSPEHVSSYNSPLHF
-	TRBJ1-4	TRBV9	-	TGTGCCAGCAGTAACAGTTGGGGCGGTCCGGAAAAACTGTTTTTT	CASSNSWGGPEKLFF
-	TRBJ2-7	TRBV9	-	TGTGCCAGCAGCGTAGGGCTTACATCCCCCTACGAGCAGTACTTC	CASSVGLTSPYEQYF
-	TRBJ1-1	TRBV27	-	TGTGCCAGCACGAAGGAGGGGGTTAGAGGCGAAGCTTTCTTT	CASTKEGVRGEAFF
-	TRBJ2-7	TRBV13	-	TGTGCCAGCAGCGGCGACAGCTCCTACGAGCAGTACTTC	CASSGDSSYEQYF
TRBD1	TRBJ1-5	TRBV6-1	-	TGTGCCAGCAGTGATAACAGGGGGGAAAATCAGCCCCAGCATTTT	CASSDNRGENQPQHF
TRBD1	TRBJ2-7	TRBV2	-	TGTGCCAGCACACAATGGGACAGTCTCTACGAGCAGTACTTC	CASTQWDSLYEQYF
-	TRBJ2-5	TRBV6-2/TRBV6-3	-	TGTGCCAGCAGTTACCGTCGGGGGACGGTGACAGAGACCCAGTACTTC	CASSYRRGTVTETQYF
TRBD2	TRBJ2-3	TRBV6-2/TRBV6-3	-	TGTGCCAGCAGTCGCAGCTTGGGTAGCGGGTCCACAGATACGCAGTATTTT	CASSRSLGSGSTDTQYF
TRBD2	TRBJ2-7	TRBV7-2	-	TGTGCCAGCAGCTTAGGGGGTAGCGGGAGCTCCTACGAGCAGTACTTC	CASSLGGSGSSYEQYF
-	TRBJ2-1	TRBV27	once	TGTGCCAGCAGTCGGACTCAAGCGGGCAATGAGCAGTTCTTC	CASSRTQAGNEQFF
-	TRBJ1-1	TRBV6-5	-	TGTGCCAGCAGTTACTCGACAGACTCGGTTGAAGCTTTCTTT	CASSYSTDSVEAFF
TRBD2	TRBJ2-1	TRBV28	-	TGTGCCAGCAGTTCCCTTAGCGGGAGGGCCTACAATGAGCAGTTCTTC	CASSSLSGRAYNEQFF
-	TRBJ2-7	TRBV20-1	-	TGCAGTGCTAGACTAGTTTACGAGCAGTACTTC	CSARLVYEQYF
-	TRBJ2-7	TRBV11-2	-	TGTGCCAGCAGCTTAGGGTGGGATCACCGTTACGAGCAGTACTTC	CASSLGWDHRYEQYF
-	TRBJ2-1	TRBV19	-	TGTGCCAGTAGTAAGTCGAACTACAATGAGCAGTTCTTC	CASSKSNYNEQFF
-	TRBJ1-6	TRBV7-2	-	TGTGCCAGCAGCTTAAACAGATATAATTCACCCCTCCACTTT	CASSLNRYNSPLHF
-	TRBJ2-7	TRBV7-9	-	TGTGCCAGCACCATTACACAGGCTACCCTCTACGAGCAGTACTTC	CASTITQATLYEQYF
-	TRBJ2-1	TRBV5-5	-	TGTGCCAGCAGCTTGGAGGGCGGGGTTTCCTACAATGAGCAGTTCTTC	CASSLEGGVSYNEQFF
-	TRBJ2-7	TRBV7-7	-	TGTGCCAGCAGCTTAGACCGCAGCTACGAGCAGTACTTC	CASSLDRSYEQYF